The next 27 T cell receptor beta chains were all read from a single sample in a study of cytomegalovirus exposure and HLA in healthy donors. In the PCR, 60 Vbeta and 13 Jbeta primers were used. Measured with immunoSEQ multiplex PCR; TCRdb has only the in-frame clones, and not every one. The table shows about 190,000 clones, with 77% occurring only once. The sequenced material came from PBMCs. These receptors all stem from a young woman in good health and CMV-seropositive.

The V and J genes are TRBV5-5 and TRBJ1-4; TRBD1 is a possible D gene (5 bases). This CDR3 contains 13 residues. V shed 2 bases and J shed 3 bases, with 5 bases lying between them. The germline CDR1 and CDR2 sequences are SGHKS and YYEKEE (reference sequence). CDR3 sequence: CASSLGANEKLFF. The CDR3 DNA follows: TGTGCCAGCAGCTTAGGGGCTAATGAAAAACTGTTTTTT.

The V gene is TRBV28, the J gene TRBJ2-7, with 8 bases that match TRBD1. CDR1 and CDR2 from the germline V gene are MDHEN and SYDVKM. V shed 6 bases, J shed 6 bases, and the junction held 16 bases outside the gene matches. CDR3 size: 16 residues. CDR3 sequence: CASSTSGTGTPFEQYF. The CDR3 region has the DNA TGTGCCAGCAGCACTTCAGGGACAGGAACACCTTTCGAGCAGTACTTC.

In this sample, this clone turned up once. The chain recombines TRBV7-2 with TRBJ2-7; 11 bases line up with TRBD2. Losses at the gene ends were 6 bases for V and 0 bases for J; bases not matched to a gene: 13. CDR1 is SGHTA, CDR2 FQGNSA, per germline. This CDR3 is built from 18 residues. CDR3 residues: CASRAGLAEPPYSYEQYF. The CDR3 DNA follows: TGTGCCAGCAGAGCGGGACTAGCGGAGCCACCGTACTCCTACGAGCAGTACTTC.

This CDR3 is CASNRVRDEQYF. In DNA form, the CDR3 reads TGTGCCAGCAATAGGGTCAGGGACGAGCAGTACTTC. The chain has TRBV2 and TRBJ2-7; D is possibly TRBD1 (5 bases). Between the trimmed V and J ends, which lost 7 bases and 5 bases, there was a span of 12 bases. Germline assignment: CDR1 SNHLY and CDR2 FYNNEI. The CDR3 spans 12 residues.

This clone has a single count. The genes are TRBV7-2 and TRBJ1-5; D is possibly TRBD1 (5 bases). CDR3 length: 13 residues. Per germline, CDR1 SGHTA and CDR2 FQGNSA. V lost 6 bases to trimming and J lost 3 bases, with 9 bases between them. CDR3 residues: CASSSGANQPQHF. DNA for the CDR3: TGTGCCAGCAGTAGTGGGGCCAATCAGCCCCAGCATTTT.

Points on this clone: Other DNA sequences from this sample encode an identical CDR3 as well. The rearrangement joins TRBV7-2 to TRBJ2-5, with 7 positions matching TRBD2. The CDR3 runs to 16 residues. Germline V gives CDR1 SGHTA, CDR2 FQGNSA. With 2 bases clipped from V and 2 bases from J, the junction kept 8 bases outside the gene matches. The CDR3 protein is CASSLSSSGGQETQYF. The CDR3, as DNA: TGTGCCAGCAGCTTATCCTCTAGCGGCGGGCAAGAGACCCAGTACTTC.

V gene TRBV11-2 combines with J gene TRBJ1-1; 8 bases match TRBD1. The CDR3 consists of 15 residues. The V gene end was trimmed by 5 bases and the J gene end by 10 bases; junction bases not matched to a gene: 15. The germline gives CDR1 SGHAT, CDR2 FQNNGV. The CDR3 DNA reads TGTGCCAGCAGCCAAGAGGGCAGGGGGCGGTCCGGAGCTTTCTTT. Its translation: CASSQEGRGRSGAFF.

The chain recombines TRBV30 with TRBJ2-1, with 12 positions matching TRBD2. The CDR3 length is 13 residues. The J segment lost 14 bases and the V segment lost 0 bases, leaving 5 bases of the junction unmatched. Germline CDR1 and CDR2: GTSNPN and SVGIG (reference sequence). This chain's CDR3 is CAWSVSSSGREFF. CDR3 DNA sequence: TGTGCCTGGAGTGTAAGTTCTAGCGGGAGGGAGTTCTTC.

V and J are TRBV7-2 and TRBJ2-3; 8 bases align to TRBD2. The CDR3 length is 15 residues. From germline, CDR1 is SGHTA and CDR2 FQGNSA. The trim removed 6 bases at V and 4 bases at J, leaving 9 bases unmatched. The CDR3, as DNA: TGTGCCAGCAGAACACCGGGACTAGTAGCAGATACGCAGTATTTT. Translated, it gives CASRTPGLVADTQYF.

The CDR3 loop reads CASSPRLRVLFF. Written as DNA, the CDR3 is TGTGCCAGCAGCCCTCGGCTCAGGGTCCTGTTCTTC. This chain connects TRBV5-6 to TRBJ2-1; possibly TRBD1 for D (5 bases). The ends were cut back, 4 bases at V and 15 bases at J, with 17 bases in the middle. CDR3 length: 12 amino acids. Germline-derived CDR1 and CDR2 are SGHDT and YYEEEE.

The chain is built from TRBV19 and TRBJ2-1; 7 nucleotides line up with TRBD1. Germline CDR1 LNHDA, CDR2 SQIVND (reference sequence). V lost 4 bases, J lost 8 bases, and 8 bases stayed unmatched. CDR3 length: 14 amino acids. This CDR3 reads CASSKTGTVDEQFF. As DNA, the CDR3 is TGTGCCAGTAGTAAAACGGGGACAGTCGATGAGCAGTTCTTC. The full variable domain, completed using reference TRBV19 and TRBJ2-1, is DGGITQSPKYLFRKEGQNVTLSCEQNLNHDAMYWYRQDPGQGLRLIYYSQIVNDFQKGDIAEGYSVSREKKESFPLTVTSAQKNPTAFYLCASSKTGTVDEQFFGPGTRLTVL.

The chain joins TRBV28 to TRBJ1-2, with D uncertain. Trimming left V 4 bases short and J 5 bases short, with 8 bases between. Per germline, CDR1 MDHEN and CDR2 SYDVKM. The CDR3 loop spans 12 amino acids. As DNA, the CDR3 is TGTGCCAGCAGTTCAGGTCTTTATGGCTACACCTTC. It codes for CASSSGLYGYTF.

This clone was detected a few times. The CDR3 is CASSQEGTGGFGYTF. CDR3 DNA sequence: TGCGCCAGCAGCCAAGAGGGGACAGGGGGTTTTGGCTACACCTTC. The chain links TRBV4-1 to TRBJ1-2; TRBD1 agrees at 11 bases. The CDR3 spans 15 residues. The germline CDR1 and CDR2 sequences are MGHRA and YSYEKL. The junction had 4 bases not matched to a gene; V was cut back by 0 bases and J by 7 bases.

V is TRBV7-9 and J is TRBJ2-2, with 10 bases that match TRBD1. CDR3 length equals 14 residues. Germline values: CDR1 SEHNR, CDR2 FQNEAQ (reference sequence). The V segment lost 5 bases and the J segment 9 bases; nucleotides outside the gene matches: 6. CDR3 in amino acids: CASSPRQGAWELFF. The CDR3 region has the DNA TGTGCCAGCAGCCCGAGACAGGGGGCATGGGAGCTGTTTTTT.

V is TRBV27 and J is TRBJ2-7; TRBD2 might be the D (6 bases). The V end lost 0 bases, the J end lost 0 bases, and 12 bases lay between the germline ends. CDR1 is MNHEY, CDR2 SMNVEV, per germline (reference sequence). The CDR3 has 16 amino acids. The CDR3 DNA sequence: TGTGCCAGCAGTTTATCTCGCCGGGGGTACTCCTACGAGCAGTACTTC. Translated, it gives CASSLSRRGYSYEQYF.

The chain links TRBV27 to TRBJ2-7; 10 nucleotides agree with TRBD1. Trimming took 6 bases from V and 0 from J; bases not matched to a gene: 8. From germline, CDR1 is MNHEY and CDR2 SMNVEV (reference sequence). This CDR3 is 16 amino acids long. The CDR3 DNA is TGTGCCAGCAGCCTATGGGGGGACAGGGGCTCCTACGAGCAGTACTTC. It encodes CASSLWGDRGSYEQYF.

A remark on this clone: This sample includes further DNA sequences coding for the same CDR3. J is TRBJ2-7 and V is TRBV5-1; 8 bases are shared with TRBD1. From germline, CDR1 is SGHRS and CDR2 YFSETQ. V shed 4 bases, J shed 2 bases, and the junction held 2 bases outside the gene matches. This CDR3 has 13 residues. CDR3 region: CASSPGGPYEQYF. Written as DNA, the CDR3 is TGCGCCAGCAGCCCAGGGGGCCCCTACGAGCAGTACTTC.

The chain uses TRBV27 and TRBJ2-4; weak D call: TRBD1 (6 bases). Germline V CDR1 and CDR2: MNHEY, SMNVEV (reference sequence). The CDR3 contains 16 residues. Trimming removed 3 bases from V and 6 bases from J, with 18 bases in between. In DNA form, the CDR3 reads TGTGCCAGCAGTTTGGACGATGGGACACCGAGAAACATTCAGTACTTC. Its translation is CASSLDDGTPRNIQYF.

This clone occurred once. The rearrangement joins TRBV5-1 to TRBJ2-1, with D possibly matching TRBD2 (6 bases). V lost 4 bases to trimming and J lost 9 bases, with 17 bases between them. The CDR3 length is 14 residues. CDR1 and CDR2 (germline): SGHRS, YFSETQ. CDR3 nucleotide sequence: TGCGCCAGCAGCCCCACGACTAGTGGCATTGAGCAGTTCTTC. Translation: CASSPTTSGIEQFF.

This chain connects TRBV11-1 to TRBJ2-7; tentative D call: TRBD2 (6 bases). The CDR3 length is 16 residues. V was cut by 3 bases and J by 7 bases, with 22 bases left in between. Germline CDR1 reads SGHAT; CDR2 reads FQDESV (reference sequence). The CDR3 DNA reads TGTGCCAGCAGCTTCCCTCTCGGGAGCTCAAAGGGAGAGCAGTACTTC. Translated: CASSFPLGSSKGEQYF.

This chain joins TRBV4-1 and TRBJ2-2; TRBD2 matches at 9 bases. The CDR3 consists of 16 residues. V was clipped by 4 bases and J by 3 bases; unmatched bases: 6. From germline, CDR1 is MGHRA and CDR2 YSYEKL. The CDR3 here is CASSPVGTSHTGELFF. Written as DNA, the CDR3 is TGCGCCAGCAGCCCCGTTGGGACTAGCCACACCGGGGAGCTGTTTTTT.

The chain joins TRBV30 to TRBJ2-2; the match to TRBD1 covers 7 bases. Germline V gives CDR1 GTSNPN, CDR2 SVGIG (reference sequence). There are 15 residues in the CDR3. J was trimmed by 4 bases and V by 2 bases; bases with no gene match: 7. Here the CDR3 DNA reads TGTGCCTGGAGTCCATCGGGACAGCTCACCGGGGAGCTGTTTTTT. Amino acids: CAWSPSGQLTGELFF.

The chain couples TRBV28 to TRBJ2-2, with a tentative D call TRBD2 (5 bases). V was shortened by 10 bases and J by 6 bases, with 12 bases between the two germline ends. Germline CDR1 and CDR2: MDHEN and SYDVKM. The CDR3 spans 12 residues. The CDR3 DNA sequence: TGTGCCATCCCGTCGGAGGCCGGGGAGCTGTTTTTT. Amino acids: CAIPSEAGELFF. Supplemented by reference TRBV28 and TRBJ2-2, the full variable domain reads DVKVTQSSRYLVKRTGEKVFLECVQDMDHENMFWYRQDPGLGLRLIYFSYDVKMKEKGDIPEGYSVSREKKERFSLILESASTNQTSMYLCAIPSEAGELFFGEGSRLTVL.

This sequence joins TRBV5-1 and TRBJ2-2; D not resolved. In germline, CDR1 is SGHRS, CDR2 YFSETQ. This CDR3 spans 14 amino acids. The V end was cut by 5 bases, the J end by 1 base, with 9 bases between. The CDR3: CASRARGNTGELFF. As DNA, the CDR3 is TGCGCCAGCAGGGCCCGCGGGAACACCGGGGAGCTGTTTTTT.

This clone was detected only once. CDR3 nucleotide sequence: TGCGCCAGCAGTCAATCGAAGGGGAGGGGAACGAACGAGCAGTACTTC. This encodes CASSQSKGRGTNEQYF. The genes are TRBV23-1 and TRBJ2-7, with 7 bases that match TRBD2. TRBV23-1 belongs to the ORF category, with a function that is uncertain. V lost 0 bases, J lost 5 bases, and 10 bases stayed unmatched. The length of the CDR3 is 16 residues.

V usage is TRBV5-1 and J usage is TRBJ2-5, with D possibly being TRBD1 (6 bases). CDR3 size: 13 residues. V gave up 1 base and J gave up 7 bases, with 11 bases separating them. CDR1 is SGHRS and CDR2 is YFSETQ in the germline V gene. The chain's CDR3 is CASSLNREGTQYF. CDR3 DNA: TGCGCCAGCAGCTTGAACAGGGAAGGGACCCAGTACTTC. Drawing the rest from reference TRBV5-1 and TRBJ2-5, the complete variable domain is KAGVTQTPRYLIKTRGQQVTLSCSPISGHRSVSWYQQTPGQGLQFLFEYFSETQRNKGNFPGRFSGRQFSNSRSEMNVSTLELGDSALYLCASSLNREGTQYFGPGTRLLVL.

This clone was found a few times. The gene calls are TRBV6-5 and TRBJ2-1; 10 nucleotides align to TRBD2. The length of the CDR3 is 15 residues. The V and J ends lost 6 bases and 0 bases, in that order; junction bases with no gene match: 2. From germline, CDR1 is MNHEY and CDR2 SVGAGI. This CDR3 reads CASSTSGASYNEQFF. The CDR3 DNA sequence: TGTGCCAGCAGCACTAGCGGGGCCTCCTACAATGAGCAGTTCTTC.